What follows describes a single TCR beta chain. The antigen remains undetermined. This entry belongs to a study of OX40 agonist ivuxolimab in advanced cancers. Across the study: Ivuxolimab, an agonist antibody against OX40 (CD134), was given to patients. Study outcomes and limitations: Researchers report that CD8+ T cells had, on average, more expanded clones than CD4+.

Measured with immunoSEQ multiplex PCR; TCRdb has only the in-frame clones, and not every one. The sample includes about 26,000 clones, more than 70% of them seen just once. Blood sampling took place at baseline, cycle 4 day 1, and cycle 7 day 1. Trimming pared 6 bases from V and 5 bases from J, leaving 13 bases between. The CDR3 runs to 13 residues. CDR1 and CDR2 from the germline V gene are MNHNY and SVGAGI (reference sequence). The chain combines TRBV6-6 with TRBJ2-5; TRBD2 might be the D (6 bases). This TCR was recovered from an adult with an advanced solid tumor such as melanoma, head and neck, liver or kidney cancer. Here the sequenced sample was CD4+ or CD8+ T cells sorted from blood, taken in a trial of the OX40 agonist ivuxolimab. CDR3 DNA sequence: TGTGCCAGCAGCCGGGGGAATTGGGAGACCCAGTACTTC. This translates into CASSRGNWETQYF.